This T cell receptor (beta chain) was documented in a study of CD8 T cells in Susac syndrome. On the study more broadly: Treatment at blood withdrawal was none, corticosteroids, or intravenous immunoglobulin alone in Susac syndrome patients.

cDNA came from about 0.5 to 1 ug RNA primed by random hexamers. Via MiXCR, TCRdb re-called the immunoSEQ multiplex PCR reads, giving one row per CDR3 protein. The repertoire holds about 180,000 distinct CDR3 sequences, with just under 95% as singletons. Germline CDR1 reads LGHNA; CDR2 reads YSLEER. The CDR3 runs to 16 residues. Deletions cut 1 base from V and 1 base from J, with 8 bases between. The clonotype was recovered from a human donor with Susac syndrome. Sequenced sample: CD4+ T cells from PBMCs. The rearrangement links TRBV4-3 to TRBJ2-6; D remains ambiguous. The CDR3 DNA reads as TGCGCCAGCAGCCAAGGGACGGTTTCTGGGGCCAACGTCCTGACTTTC. As protein: CASSQGTVSGANVLTF.